What follows describes a single TCR beta chain. Its antigen is unknown. Second-dose recipients at about 4 or about 12 weeks were treated as one pooled group. The sample comes from a study of T cell responses to AZD1222 COVID-19 vaccine. The repertoire was sequenced with immunoSEQ multiplex PCR; TCRdb's copy has only in-frame clones and lacks some. The repertoire includes 80,000 or so clones, about nine tenths of them detected once, and around 3.4% sits in the top ten. The ends lost 0 bases at V and 7 bases at J; junction bases unmatched: 7. The CDR3 is 15 amino acids. The V gene's germline CDR1 is SEHNR and CDR2 FQNEAQ (reference sequence). General study findings and limits: Donors, mostly white British, included more females; clonal diversity was possibly underestimated.

The V call is TRBV7-9, the J call TRBJ2-3; TRBD1 matches 7 bases. This TCR was sampled from an adult who received the AZD1222 COVID-19 vaccine. The material sequenced was peripheral blood, taken 28 days after the second AZD1222 dose. The chain's CDR3 is CASSLALGTANTQYF. In DNA, the CDR3 is TGTGCCAGCAGCTTAGCGCTGGGGACAGCAAATACGCAGTATTTT.